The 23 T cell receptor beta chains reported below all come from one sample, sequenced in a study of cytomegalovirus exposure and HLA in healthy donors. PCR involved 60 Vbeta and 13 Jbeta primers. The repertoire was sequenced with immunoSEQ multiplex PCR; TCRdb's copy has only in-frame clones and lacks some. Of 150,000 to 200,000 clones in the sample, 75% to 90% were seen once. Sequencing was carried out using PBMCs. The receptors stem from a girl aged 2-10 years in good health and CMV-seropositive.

The chain's CDR3 is CAWSKPGQTLYEQYF. The CDR3 coding sequence is TGTGCCTGGAGCAAACCGGGACAGACACTCTACGAGCAGTACTTC. The J gene is TRBJ2-7, the V gene TRBV30, with TRBD1 matching 7 bases. There are 15 residues in the CDR3. Germline V gene lookup returns CDR1 GTSNPN and CDR2 SVGIG (reference sequence). Unmatched junction bases numbered 11, after V lost 3 bases and J lost 3 bases.

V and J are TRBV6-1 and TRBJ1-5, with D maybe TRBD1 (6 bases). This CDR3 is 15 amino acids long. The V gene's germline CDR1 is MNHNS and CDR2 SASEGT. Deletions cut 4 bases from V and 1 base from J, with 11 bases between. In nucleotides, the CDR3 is TGTGCCAGCAGTGGGACAGATTCGAGCAATCAGCCCCAGCATTTT. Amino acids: CASSGTDSSNQPQHF.

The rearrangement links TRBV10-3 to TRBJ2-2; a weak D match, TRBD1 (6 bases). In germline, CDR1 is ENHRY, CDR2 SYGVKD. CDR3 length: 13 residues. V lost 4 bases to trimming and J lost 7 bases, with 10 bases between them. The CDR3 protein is CAISVADSGELFF. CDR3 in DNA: TGTGCCATCAGTGTTGCGGACAGCGGGGAGCTGTTTTTT.

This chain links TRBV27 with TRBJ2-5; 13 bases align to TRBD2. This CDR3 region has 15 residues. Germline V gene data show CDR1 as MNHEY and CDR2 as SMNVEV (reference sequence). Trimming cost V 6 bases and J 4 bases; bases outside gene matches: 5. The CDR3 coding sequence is TGTGCCAGCAGGCCACTAGCGGGAGGGGGAGAGACCCAGTACTTC. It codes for CASRPLAGGGETQYF.

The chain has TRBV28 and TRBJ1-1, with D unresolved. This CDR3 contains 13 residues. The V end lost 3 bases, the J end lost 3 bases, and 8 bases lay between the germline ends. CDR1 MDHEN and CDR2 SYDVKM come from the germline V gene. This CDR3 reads CASSFGGYTEAFF. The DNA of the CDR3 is TGTGCCAGCAGTTTCGGAGGATACACTGAAGCTTTCTTT.

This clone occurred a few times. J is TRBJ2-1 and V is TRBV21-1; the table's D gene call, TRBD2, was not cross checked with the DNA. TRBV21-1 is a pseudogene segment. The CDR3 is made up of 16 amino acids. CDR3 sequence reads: CASSPLVLAGYNEQFF. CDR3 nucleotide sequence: TGTGCCAGCAGCCCCCTGGTACTAGCGGGCTACAATGAGCAGTTCTTC.

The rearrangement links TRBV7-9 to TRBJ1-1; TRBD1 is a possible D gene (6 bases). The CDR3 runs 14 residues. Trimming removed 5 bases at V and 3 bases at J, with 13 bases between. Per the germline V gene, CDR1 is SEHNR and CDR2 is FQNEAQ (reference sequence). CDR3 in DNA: TGTGCCAGCAGCGGCGGGGGCCTGTACACTGAAGCTTTCTTT. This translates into CASSGGGLYTEAFF.

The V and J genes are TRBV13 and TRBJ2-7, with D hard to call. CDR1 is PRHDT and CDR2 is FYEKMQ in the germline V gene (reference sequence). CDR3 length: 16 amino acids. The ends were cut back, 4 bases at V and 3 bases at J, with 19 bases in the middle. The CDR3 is CASSSRYGSEVYEQYF. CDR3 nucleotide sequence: TGTGCCAGCAGCTCGAGATATGGGTCCGAGGTCTACGAGCAGTACTTC.

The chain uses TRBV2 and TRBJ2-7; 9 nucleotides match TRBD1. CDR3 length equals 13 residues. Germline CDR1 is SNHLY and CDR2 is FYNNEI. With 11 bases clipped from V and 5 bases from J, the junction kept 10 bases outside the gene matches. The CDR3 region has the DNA TGTGCCGGGGGGACAGGGCTTGGGAACGAGCAGTACTTC. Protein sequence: CAGGTGLGNEQYF.

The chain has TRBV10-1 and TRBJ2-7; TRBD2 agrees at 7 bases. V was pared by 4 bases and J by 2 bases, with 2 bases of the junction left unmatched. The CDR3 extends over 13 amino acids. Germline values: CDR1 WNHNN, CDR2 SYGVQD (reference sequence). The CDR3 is CASSGLAAYEQYF. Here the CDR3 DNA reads TGCGCCAGCAGTGGGCTAGCGGCCTACGAGCAGTACTTC.

The CDR3 nucleotides read TGTGCCAGCAGCGCCTCCGGCGGGGGTGTAGGGGAGCAGTTCTTC. Its protein product is CASSASGGGVGEQFF. The V call is TRBV9, the J call TRBJ2-1; 7 bases match TRBD2. The ends lost 3 bases at V and 10 bases at J; junction bases unmatched: 13. The CDR3 extends over 15 amino acids. From germline, CDR1 is SGDLS and CDR2 YYNGEE.

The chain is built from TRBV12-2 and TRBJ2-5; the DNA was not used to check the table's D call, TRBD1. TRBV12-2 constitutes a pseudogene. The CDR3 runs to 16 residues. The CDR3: CASRFNRTGQKETQYF. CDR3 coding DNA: TGTGCAAGTCGCTTTAACCGGACAGGGCAAAAAGAGACCCAGTACTTC.

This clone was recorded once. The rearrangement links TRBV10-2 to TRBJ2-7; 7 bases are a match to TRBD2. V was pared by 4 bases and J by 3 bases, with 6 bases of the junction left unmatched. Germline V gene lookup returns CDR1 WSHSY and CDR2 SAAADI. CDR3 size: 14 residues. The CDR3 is CASSVSGLYYEQYF. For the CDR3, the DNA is TGCGCCAGCAGTGTTAGCGGGCTTTACTACGAGCAGTACTTC.

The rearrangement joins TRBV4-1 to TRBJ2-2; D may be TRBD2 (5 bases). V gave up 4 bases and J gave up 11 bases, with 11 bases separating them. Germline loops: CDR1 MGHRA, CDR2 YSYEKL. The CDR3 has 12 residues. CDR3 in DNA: TGCGCCAGCAGCCTGAACGGGATAGAGCTGTTTTTT. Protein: CASSLNGIELFF.

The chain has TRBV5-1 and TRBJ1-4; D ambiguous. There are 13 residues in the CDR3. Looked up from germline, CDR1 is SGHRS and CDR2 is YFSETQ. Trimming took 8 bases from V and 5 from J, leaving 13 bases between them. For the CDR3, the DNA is TGCGCCAGTCGCCGGGAGGAGAATGAAAAACTGTTTTTT. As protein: CASRREENEKLFF.

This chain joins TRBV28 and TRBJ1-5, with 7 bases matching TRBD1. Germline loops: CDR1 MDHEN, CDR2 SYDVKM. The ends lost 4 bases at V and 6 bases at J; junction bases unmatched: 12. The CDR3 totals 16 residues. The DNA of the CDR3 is TGTGCCAGCAGTTCCCCACCCTACAGGGGATTTCAGCCCCAGCATTTT. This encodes CASSSPPYRGFQPQHF. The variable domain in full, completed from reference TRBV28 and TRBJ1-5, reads DVKVTQSSRYLVKRTGEKVFLECVQDMDHENMFWYRQDPGLGLRLIYFSYDVKMKEKGDIPEGYSVSREKKERFSLILESASTNQTSMYLCASSSPPYRGFQPQHFGDGTRLSIL.

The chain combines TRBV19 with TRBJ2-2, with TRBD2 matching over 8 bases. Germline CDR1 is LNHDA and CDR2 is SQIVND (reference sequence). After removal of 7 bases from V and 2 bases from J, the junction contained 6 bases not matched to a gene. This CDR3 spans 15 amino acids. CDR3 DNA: TGTGCCAGTACCCCGGCGGGAGGAAACACCGGGGAGCTGTTTTTT. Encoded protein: CASTPAGGNTGELFF.

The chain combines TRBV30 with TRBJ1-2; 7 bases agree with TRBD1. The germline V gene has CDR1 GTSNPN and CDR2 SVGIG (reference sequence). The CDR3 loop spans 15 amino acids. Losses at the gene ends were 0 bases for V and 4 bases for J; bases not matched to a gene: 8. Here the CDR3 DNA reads TGTGCCTGGAGTGTACCCCGACAGGGATTCTATGGCTACACCTTC. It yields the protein CAWSVPRQGFYGYTF.

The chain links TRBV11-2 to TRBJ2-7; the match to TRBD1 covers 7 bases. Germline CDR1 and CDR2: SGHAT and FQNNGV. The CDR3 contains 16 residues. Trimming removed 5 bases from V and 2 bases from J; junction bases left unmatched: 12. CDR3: CASSLNRGRLPYEQYF. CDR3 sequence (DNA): TGTGCCAGCAGCCTAAACAGGGGTCGTCTTCCCTACGAGCAGTACTTC. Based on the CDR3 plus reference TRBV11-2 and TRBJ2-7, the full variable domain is EAGVAQSPRYKIIEKRQSVAFWCNPISGHATLYWYQQILGQGPKLLIQFQNNGVVDDSQLPKDRFSAERLKGVDSTLKIQPAKLEDSAVYLCASSLNRGRLPYEQYFGPGTRLTVT.

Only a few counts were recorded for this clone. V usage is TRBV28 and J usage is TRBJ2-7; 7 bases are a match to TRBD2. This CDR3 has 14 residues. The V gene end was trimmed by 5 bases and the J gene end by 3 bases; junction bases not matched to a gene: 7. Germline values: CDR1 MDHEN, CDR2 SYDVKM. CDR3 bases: TGTGCCAGCAGTCCGGGAGGTTCCCTCTACGAGCAGTACTTC. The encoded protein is CASSPGGSLYEQYF.

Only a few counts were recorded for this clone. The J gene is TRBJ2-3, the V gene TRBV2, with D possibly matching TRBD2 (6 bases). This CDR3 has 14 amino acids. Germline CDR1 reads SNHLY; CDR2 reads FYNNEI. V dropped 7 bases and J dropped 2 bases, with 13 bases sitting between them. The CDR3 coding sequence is TGTGCCAGCACTTTAGGGACTGTCACAGATACGCAGTATTTT. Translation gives CASTLGTVTDTQYF.

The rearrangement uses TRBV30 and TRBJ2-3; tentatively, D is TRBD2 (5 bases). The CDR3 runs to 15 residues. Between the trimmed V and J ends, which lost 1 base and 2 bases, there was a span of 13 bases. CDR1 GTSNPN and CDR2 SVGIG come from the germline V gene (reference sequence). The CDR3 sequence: CAWSGEGRITDTQYF. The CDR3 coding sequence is TGTGCCTGGAGTGGGGAAGGGAGAATCACAGATACGCAGTATTTT.

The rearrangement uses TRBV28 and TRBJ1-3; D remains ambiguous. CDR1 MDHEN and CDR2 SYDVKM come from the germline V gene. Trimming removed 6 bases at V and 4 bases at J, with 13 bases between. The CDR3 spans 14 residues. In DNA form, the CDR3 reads TGTGCCAGCAGCCTCTCCGAGCGCGGAAACACCATATATTTT. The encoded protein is CASSLSERGNTIYF.